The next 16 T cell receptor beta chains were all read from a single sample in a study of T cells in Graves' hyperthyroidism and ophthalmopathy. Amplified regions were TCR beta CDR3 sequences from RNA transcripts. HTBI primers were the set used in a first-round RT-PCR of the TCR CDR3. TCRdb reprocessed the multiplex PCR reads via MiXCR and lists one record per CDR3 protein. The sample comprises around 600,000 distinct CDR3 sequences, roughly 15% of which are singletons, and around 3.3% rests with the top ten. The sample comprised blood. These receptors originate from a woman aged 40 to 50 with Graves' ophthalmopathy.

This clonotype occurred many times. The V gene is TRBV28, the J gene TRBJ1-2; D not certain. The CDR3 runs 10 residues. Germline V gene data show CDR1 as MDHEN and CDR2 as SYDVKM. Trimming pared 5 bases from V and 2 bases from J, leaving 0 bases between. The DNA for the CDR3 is TGTGCCAGCAGTAACTATGGCTACACCTTC. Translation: CASSNYGYTF.

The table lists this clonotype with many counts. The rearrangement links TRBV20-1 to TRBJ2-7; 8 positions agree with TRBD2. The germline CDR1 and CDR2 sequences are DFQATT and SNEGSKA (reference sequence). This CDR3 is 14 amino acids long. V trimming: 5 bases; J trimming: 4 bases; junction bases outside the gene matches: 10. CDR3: CSAESPGGRYEQYF. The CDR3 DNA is TGCAGTGCTGAGTCCCCGGGGGGGAGGTACGAGCAGTACTTC.

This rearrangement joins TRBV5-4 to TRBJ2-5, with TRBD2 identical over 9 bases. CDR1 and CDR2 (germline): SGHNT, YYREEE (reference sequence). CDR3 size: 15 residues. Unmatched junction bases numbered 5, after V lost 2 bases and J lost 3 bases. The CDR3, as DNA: TGTGCCAGCAGCTTTAAGTTAGCGGGGGAAGAGACCCAGTACTTC. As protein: CASSFKLAGEETQYF.

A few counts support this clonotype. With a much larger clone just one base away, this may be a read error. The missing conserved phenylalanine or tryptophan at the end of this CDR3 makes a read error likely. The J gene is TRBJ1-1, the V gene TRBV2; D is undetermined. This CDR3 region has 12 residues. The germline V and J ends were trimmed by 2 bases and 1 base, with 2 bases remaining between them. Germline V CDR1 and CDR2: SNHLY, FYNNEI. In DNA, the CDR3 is TGTGCCAGCAGTGAACAGAACACTGAAGCTTTCCTT. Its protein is CASSEQNTEAFL.

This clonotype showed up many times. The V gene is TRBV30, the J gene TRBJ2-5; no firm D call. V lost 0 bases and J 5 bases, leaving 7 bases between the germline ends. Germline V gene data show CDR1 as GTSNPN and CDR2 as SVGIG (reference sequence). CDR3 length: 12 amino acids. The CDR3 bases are TGTGCCTGGAGTGTACCCAGTGAGACCCAGTACTTC. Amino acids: CAWSVPSETQYF.

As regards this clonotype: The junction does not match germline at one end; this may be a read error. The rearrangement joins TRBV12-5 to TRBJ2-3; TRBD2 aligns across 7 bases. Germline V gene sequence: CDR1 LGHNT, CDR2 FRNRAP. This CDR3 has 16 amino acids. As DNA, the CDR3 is TGTGCTAGTGGCTGGCGGGAGTCAACTAGCACAGGTACGCAGTATTTT. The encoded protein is CASGWRESTSTGTQYF.

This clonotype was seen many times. The CDR3 region is CASSQGAGKETQYF. In DNA form, the CDR3 reads TGTGCCAGCAGCCAAGGGGCCGGGAAAGAGACCCAGTACTTC. The chain uses TRBV3-1 and TRBJ2-5; TRBD2 is a possible D gene (5 bases). The CDR3 covers 14 residues. V was pared by 1 base and J by 3 bases, with 9 bases between. The germline CDR1 and CDR2 sequences are LGHDT and YNNKEL (reference sequence).

Written as DNA, the CDR3 is TGCGCCAGCAGCTTCAGACAGGGGGCCTCCTACGAGCAGTACTTC. Protein: CASSFRQGASYEQYF. This sequence joins TRBV5-1 and TRBJ2-7, with 10 bases aligning to TRBD1. The ends lost 2 bases at V and 0 bases at J; junction bases unmatched: 2. Per the germline V gene, CDR1 is SGHRS and CDR2 is YFSETQ. CDR3 size: 15 residues.

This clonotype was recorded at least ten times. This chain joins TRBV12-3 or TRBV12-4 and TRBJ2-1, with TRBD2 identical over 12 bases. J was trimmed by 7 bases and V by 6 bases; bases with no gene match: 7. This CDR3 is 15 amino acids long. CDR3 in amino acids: CASSSSGRAMNEQFF. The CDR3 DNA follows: TGTGCCAGCAGCTCTAGCGGGAGGGCCATGAATGAGCAGTTCTTC.

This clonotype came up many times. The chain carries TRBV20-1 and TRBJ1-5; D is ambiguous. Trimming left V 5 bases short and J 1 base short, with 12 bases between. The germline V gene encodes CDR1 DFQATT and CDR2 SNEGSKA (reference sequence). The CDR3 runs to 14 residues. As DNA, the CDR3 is TGCAGTGCTGCGGAGGCGAAAAGCAATCAGCCCCAGCATTTT. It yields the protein CSAAEAKSNQPQHF.

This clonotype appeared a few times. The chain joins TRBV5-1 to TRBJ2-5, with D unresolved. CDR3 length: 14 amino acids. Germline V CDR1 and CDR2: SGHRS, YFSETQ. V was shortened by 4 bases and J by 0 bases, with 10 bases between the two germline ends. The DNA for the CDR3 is TGCGCCAGCAGCAAGGGCCTGTACCAAGAGACCCAGTACTTC. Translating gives CASSKGLYQETQYF. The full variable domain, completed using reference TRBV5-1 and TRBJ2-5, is KAGVTQTPRYLIKTRGQQVTLSCSPISGHRSVSWYQQTPGQGLQFLFEYFSETQRNKGNFPGRFSGRQFSNSRSEMNVSTLELGDSALYLCASSKGLYQETQYFGPGTRLLVL.

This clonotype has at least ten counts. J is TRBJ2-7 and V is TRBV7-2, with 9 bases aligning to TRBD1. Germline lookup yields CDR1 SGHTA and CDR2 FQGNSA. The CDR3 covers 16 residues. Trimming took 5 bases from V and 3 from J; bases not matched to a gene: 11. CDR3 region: CASSVSPGQGYYEQYF. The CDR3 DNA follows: TGTGCCAGCAGCGTATCGCCGGGACAGGGCTACTACGAGCAGTACTTC. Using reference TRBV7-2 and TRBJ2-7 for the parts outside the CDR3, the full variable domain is GAGVSQSPSNKVTEKGKDVELRCDPISGHTALYWYRQSLGQGLEFLIYFQGNSAPDKSGLPSDRFSAERTGGSVSTLTIQRTQQEDSAVYLCASSVSPGQGYYEQYFGPGTRLTVT.

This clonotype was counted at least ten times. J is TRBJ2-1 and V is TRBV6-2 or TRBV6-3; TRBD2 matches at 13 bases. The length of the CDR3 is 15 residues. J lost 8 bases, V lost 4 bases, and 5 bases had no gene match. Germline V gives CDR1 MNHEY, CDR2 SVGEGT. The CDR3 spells CASSFWTSGSDEQFF. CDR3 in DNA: TGTGCCAGCAGTTTTTGGACTAGCGGGAGCGATGAGCAGTTCTTC.

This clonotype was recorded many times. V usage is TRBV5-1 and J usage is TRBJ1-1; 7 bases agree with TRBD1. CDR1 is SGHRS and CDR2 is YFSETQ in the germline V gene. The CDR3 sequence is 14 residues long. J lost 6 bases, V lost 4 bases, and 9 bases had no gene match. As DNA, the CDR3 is TGCGCCAGCAGCCGTTACAGACAGGGCTCTGAAGCTTTCTTT. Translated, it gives CASSRYRQGSEAFF.

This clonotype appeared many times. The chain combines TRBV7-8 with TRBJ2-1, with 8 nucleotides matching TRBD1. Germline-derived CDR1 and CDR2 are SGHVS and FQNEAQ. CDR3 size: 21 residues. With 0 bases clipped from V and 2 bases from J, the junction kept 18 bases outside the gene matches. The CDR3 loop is CASSLARELIRQGSAYNEQFF. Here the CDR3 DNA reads TGTGCCAGCAGCTTAGCGCGCGAACTGATCCGACAGGGGTCCGCCTACAATGAGCAGTTCTTC.

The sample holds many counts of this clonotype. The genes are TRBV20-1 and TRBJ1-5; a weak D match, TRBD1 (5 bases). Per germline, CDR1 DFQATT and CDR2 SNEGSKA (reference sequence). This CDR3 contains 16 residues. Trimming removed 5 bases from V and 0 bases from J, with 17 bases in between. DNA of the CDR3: TGCAGTGCTTTGGCCGGGGGGAGCTATAGCAATCAGCCCCAGCATTTT. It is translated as CSALAGGSYSNQPQHF.